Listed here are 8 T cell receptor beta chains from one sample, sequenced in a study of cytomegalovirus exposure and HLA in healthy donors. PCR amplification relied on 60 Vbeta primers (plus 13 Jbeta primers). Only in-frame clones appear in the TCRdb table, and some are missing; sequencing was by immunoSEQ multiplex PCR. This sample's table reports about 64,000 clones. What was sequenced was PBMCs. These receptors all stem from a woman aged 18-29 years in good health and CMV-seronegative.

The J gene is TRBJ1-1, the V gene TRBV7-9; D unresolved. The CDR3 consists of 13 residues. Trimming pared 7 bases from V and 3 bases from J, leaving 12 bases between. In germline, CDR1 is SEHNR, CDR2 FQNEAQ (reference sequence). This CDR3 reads CASTPRWYTEAFF. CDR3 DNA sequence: TGTGCCAGCACCCCTAGGTGGTACACTGAAGCTTTCTTT.

The CDR3 DNA reads as TGCGCCAGCAGCCATGGGGGGAGGGGCTCCGTTGAGCAGTTCTTC. Its protein is CASSHGGRGSVEQFF. The chain couples TRBV4-1 to TRBJ2-1; 7 nucleotides match TRBD2. The CDR3 runs to 15 residues. The germline V gene has CDR1 MGHRA and CDR2 YSYEKL. The ends lost 3 bases at V and 9 bases at J; junction bases unmatched: 11.

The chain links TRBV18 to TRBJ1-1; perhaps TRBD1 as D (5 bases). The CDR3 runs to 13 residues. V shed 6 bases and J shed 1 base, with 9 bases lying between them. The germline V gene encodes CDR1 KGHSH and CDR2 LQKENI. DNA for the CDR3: TGTGCCAGCTCGGGGCAGACGAACACTGAAGCTTTCTTT. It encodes CASSGQTNTEAFF.

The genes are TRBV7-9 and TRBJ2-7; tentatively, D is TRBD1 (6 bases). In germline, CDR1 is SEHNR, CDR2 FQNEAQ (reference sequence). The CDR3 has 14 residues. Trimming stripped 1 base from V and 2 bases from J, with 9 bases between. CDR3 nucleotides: TGTGCCAGCAGCTTAGAGGGGGACACCTACGAGCAGTACTTC. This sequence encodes CASSLEGDTYEQYF.

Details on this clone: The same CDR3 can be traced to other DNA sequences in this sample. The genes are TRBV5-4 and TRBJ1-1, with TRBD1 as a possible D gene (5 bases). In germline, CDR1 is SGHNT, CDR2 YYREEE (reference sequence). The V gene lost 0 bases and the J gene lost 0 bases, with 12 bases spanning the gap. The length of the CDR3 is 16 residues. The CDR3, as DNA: TGTGCCAGCAGCTTGGGAGGGGAGGAGTTGAACACTGAAGCTTTCTTT. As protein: CASSLGGEELNTEAFF.

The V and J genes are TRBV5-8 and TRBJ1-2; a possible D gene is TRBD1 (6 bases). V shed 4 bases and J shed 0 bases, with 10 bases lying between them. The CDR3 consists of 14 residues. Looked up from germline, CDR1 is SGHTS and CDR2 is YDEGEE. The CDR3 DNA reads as TGTGCCAGCAGCATAAGGACAGCTAACTATGGCTACACCTTC. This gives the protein CASSIRTANYGYTF.

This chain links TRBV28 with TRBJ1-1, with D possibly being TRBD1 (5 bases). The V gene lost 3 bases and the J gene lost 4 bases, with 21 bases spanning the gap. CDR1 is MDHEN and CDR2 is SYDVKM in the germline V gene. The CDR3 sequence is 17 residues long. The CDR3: CASSLEGGRGDITEAFF. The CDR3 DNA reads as TGTGCCAGCAGTTTGGAGGGAGGGAGGGGAGATATCACTGAAGCTTTCTTT.

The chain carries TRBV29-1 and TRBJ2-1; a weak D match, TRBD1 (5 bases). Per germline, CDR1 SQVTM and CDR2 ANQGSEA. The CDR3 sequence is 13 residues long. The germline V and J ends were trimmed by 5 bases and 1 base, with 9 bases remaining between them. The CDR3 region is CSVRQLSYNEQFF. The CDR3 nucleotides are TGCAGCGTTCGACAGCTGTCCTACAATGAGCAGTTCTTC.